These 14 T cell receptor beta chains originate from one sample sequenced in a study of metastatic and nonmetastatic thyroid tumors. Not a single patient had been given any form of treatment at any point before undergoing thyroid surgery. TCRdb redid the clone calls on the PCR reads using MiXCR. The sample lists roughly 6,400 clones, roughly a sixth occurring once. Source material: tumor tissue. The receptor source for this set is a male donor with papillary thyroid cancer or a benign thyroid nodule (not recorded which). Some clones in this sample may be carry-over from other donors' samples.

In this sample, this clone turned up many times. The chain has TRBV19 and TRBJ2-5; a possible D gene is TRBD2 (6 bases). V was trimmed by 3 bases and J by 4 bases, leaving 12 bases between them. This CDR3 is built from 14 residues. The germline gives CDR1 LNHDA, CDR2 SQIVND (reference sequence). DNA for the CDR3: TGTGCCAGTAGTATGGGGGGAGGACCAGAGACCCAGTACTTC. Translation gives CASSMGGGPETQYF.

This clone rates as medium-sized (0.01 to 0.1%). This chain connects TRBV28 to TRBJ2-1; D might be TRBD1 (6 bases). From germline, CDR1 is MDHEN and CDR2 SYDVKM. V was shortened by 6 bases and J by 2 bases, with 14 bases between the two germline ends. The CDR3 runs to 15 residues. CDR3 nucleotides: TGTGCCAGCAGGAGGAACAGGGACCCCTACAATGAGCAGTTCTTC. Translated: CASRRNRDPYNEQFF.

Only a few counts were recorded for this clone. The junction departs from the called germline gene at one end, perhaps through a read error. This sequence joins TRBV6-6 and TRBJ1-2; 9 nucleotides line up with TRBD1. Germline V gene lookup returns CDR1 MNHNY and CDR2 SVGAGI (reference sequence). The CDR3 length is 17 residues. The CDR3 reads CANSYAGQGKADYGYTF. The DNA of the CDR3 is TGTGCCAACAGTTATGCGGGACAGGGCAAAGCTGACTATGGCTACACCTTC.

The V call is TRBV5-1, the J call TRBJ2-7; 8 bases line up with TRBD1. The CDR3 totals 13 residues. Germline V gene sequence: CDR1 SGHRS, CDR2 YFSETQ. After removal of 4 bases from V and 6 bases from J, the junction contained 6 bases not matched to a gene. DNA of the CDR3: TGCGCCAGCAGCAAAAGGACAGGGATCGAGCAGTACTTC. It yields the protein CASSKRTGIEQYF.

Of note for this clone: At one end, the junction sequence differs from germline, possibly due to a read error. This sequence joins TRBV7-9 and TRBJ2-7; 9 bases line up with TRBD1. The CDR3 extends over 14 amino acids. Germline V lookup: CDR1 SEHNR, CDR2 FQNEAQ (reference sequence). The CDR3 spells CASSSTGQGDEQYF. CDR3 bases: TGCGCCAGCAGCTCTACGGGACAGGGTGACGAGCAGTACTTC.

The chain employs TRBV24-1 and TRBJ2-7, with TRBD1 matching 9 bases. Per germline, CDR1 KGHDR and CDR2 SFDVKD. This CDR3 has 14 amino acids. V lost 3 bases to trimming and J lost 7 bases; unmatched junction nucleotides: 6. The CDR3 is CATSDPGQGREQYF. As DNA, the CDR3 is TGTGCCACCAGTGATCCTGGACAGGGGCGGGAGCAGTACTTC.

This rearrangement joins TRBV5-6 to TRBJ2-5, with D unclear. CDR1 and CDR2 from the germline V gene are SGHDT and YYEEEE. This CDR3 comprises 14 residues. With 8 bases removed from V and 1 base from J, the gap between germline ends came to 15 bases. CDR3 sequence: CASSKGKIQETQYF. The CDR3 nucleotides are TGTGCCAGTAGCAAGGGAAAAATCCAAGAGACCCAGTACTTC.

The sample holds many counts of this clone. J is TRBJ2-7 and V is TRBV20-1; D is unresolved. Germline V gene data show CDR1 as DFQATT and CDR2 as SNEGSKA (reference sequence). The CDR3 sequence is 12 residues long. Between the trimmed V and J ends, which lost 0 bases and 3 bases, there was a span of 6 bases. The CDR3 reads CSARDGGYEQYF. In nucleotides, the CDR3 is TGCAGTGCTAGAGATGGTGGCTACGAGCAGTACTTC.

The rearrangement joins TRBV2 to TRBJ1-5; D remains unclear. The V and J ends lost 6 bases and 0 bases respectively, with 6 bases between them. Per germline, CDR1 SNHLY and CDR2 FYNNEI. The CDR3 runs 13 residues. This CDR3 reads CASRRDSNQPQHF. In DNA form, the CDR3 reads TGTGCCAGCAGACGAGATAGCAATCAGCCCCAGCATTTT.

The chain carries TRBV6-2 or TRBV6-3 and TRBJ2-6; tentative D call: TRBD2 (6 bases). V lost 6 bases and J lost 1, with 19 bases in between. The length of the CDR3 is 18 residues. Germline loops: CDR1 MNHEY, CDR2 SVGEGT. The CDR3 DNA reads TGTGCCAGCAGACAAAGGGGACTCCGGTTATCTGGGGCCAACGTCCTGACTTTC. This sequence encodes CASRQRGLRLSGANVLTF.

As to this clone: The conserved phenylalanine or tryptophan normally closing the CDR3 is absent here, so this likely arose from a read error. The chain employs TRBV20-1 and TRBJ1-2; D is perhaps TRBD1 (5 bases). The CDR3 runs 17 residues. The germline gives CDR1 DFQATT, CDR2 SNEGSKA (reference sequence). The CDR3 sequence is CRVEKPDGGFMAHGYTL. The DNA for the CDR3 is TGCAGGGTCGAGAAACCGGACGGGGGGTTTATGGCCCATGGCTACACCCTC.

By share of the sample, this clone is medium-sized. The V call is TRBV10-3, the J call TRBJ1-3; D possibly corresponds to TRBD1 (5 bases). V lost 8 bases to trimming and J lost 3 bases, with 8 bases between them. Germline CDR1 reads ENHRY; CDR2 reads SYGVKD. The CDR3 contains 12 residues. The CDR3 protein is CAIAGNGNTIYF. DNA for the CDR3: TGTGCCATCGCAGGGAATGGAAACACCATATATTTT.

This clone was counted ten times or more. The CDR3 nucleotides read TGTGCCAGCAGCTTGGCTCTCCGGGAAGACTCCTACGAGCAGTACTTC. It translates to CASSLALREDSYEQYF. The gene calls are TRBV5-6 and TRBJ2-7; the D gene is possibly TRBD2 (5 bases). V lost 0 bases and J lost 0, with 13 bases in between. The CDR3 loop spans 16 amino acids. Per germline, CDR1 SGHDT and CDR2 YYEEEE.

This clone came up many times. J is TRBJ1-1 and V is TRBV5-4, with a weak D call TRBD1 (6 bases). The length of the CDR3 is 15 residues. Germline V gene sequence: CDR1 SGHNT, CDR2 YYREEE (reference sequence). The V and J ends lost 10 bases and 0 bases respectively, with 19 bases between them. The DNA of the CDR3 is TGTGCCGCAAAACAGGGTCGCACCTTGAACACTGAAGCTTTCTTT. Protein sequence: CAAKQGRTLNTEAFF. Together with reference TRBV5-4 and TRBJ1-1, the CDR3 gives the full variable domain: ETGVTQSPTHLIKTRGQQVTLRCSSQSGHNTVSWYQQALGQGPQFIFQYYREEENGRGNFPPRFSGLQFPNYSSELNVNALELDDSALYLCAAKQGRTLNTEAFFGQGTRLTVV.